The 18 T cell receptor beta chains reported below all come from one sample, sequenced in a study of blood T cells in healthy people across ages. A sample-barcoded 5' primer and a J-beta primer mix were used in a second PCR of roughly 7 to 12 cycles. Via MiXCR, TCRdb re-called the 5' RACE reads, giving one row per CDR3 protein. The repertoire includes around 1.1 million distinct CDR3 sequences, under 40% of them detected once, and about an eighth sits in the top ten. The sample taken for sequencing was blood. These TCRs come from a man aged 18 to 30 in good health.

The chain's CDR3 is CASSYSWDGEAFF. CDR3 DNA sequence: TGTGCCAGCAGTTACTCGTGGGACGGTGAAGCTTTCTTT. This chain links TRBV6-5 with TRBJ1-1; tentative D call: TRBD1 (5 bases). From germline, CDR1 is MNHEY and CDR2 SVGAGI. Between the trimmed V and J ends, which lost 0 bases and 7 bases, there was a span of 9 bases. CDR3 length: 13 residues.

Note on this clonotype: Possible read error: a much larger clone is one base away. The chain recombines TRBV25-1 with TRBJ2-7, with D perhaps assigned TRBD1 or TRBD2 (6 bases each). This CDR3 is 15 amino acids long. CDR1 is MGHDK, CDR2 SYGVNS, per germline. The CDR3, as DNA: TGTGCCAGCAGCGGACGGGGGCGAGGGGTTTACGAGCGGTACTTC. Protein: CASSGRGRGVYERYF.

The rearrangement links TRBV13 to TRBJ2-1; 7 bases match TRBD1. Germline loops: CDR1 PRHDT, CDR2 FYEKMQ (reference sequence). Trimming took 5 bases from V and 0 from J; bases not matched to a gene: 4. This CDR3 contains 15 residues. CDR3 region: CASSHTGDSYNEQFF. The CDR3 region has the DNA TGTGCCAGCAGCCACACAGGGGACTCCTACAATGAGCAGTTCTTC.

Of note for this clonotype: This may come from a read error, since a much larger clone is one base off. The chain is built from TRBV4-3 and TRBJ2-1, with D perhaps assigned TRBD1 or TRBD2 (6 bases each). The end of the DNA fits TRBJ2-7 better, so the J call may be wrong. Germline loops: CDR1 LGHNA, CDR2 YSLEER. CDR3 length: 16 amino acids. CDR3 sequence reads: CASSLVGGSSCNEQYF. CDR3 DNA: TGCGCCAGCAGCTTAGTAGGGGGGAGCTCCTGCAATGAGCAGTACTTC.

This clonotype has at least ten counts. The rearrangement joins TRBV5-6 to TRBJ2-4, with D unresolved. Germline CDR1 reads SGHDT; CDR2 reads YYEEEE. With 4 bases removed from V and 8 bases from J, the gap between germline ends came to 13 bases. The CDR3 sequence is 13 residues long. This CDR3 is CASSPPNTDIQYF. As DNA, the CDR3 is TGTGCCAGCAGCCCCCCGAACACAGACATTCAGTACTTC.

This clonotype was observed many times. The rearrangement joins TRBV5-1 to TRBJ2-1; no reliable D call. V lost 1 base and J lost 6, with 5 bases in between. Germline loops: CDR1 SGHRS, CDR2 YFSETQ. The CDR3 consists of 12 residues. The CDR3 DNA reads TGCGCCAGCAGCTTGAATACCAATGAGCAGTTCTTC. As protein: CASSLNTNEQFF.

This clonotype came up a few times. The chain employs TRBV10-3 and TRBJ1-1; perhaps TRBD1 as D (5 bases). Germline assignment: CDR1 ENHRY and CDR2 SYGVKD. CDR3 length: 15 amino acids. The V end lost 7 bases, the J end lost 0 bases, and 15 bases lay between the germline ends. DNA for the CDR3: TGTGCCATCAAACAAGGGACTTACTTGAACACTGAAGCTTTCTTT. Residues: CAIKQGTYLNTEAFF.

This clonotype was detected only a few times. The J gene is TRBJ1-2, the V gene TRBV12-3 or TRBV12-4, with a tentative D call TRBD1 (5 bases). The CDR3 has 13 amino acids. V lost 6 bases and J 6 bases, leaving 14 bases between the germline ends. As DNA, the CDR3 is TGTGCCAGCAGAAACGGACAAGGGAATGGCTACACCTTC. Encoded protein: CASRNGQGNGYTF.

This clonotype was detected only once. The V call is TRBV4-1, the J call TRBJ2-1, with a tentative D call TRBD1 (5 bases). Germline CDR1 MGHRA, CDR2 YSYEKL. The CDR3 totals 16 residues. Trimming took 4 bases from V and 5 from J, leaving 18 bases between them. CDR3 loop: CASSRALGDGDNEQFF. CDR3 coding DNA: TGCGCCAGCAGCCGCGCCCTAGGGGATGGTGACAATGAGCAGTTCTTC.

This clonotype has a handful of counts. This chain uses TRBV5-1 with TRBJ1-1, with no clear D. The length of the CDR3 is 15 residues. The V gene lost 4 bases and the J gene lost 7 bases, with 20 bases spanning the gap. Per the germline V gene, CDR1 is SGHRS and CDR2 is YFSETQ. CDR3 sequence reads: CASSPTGMTDLEAFF. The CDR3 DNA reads TGCGCCAGCAGCCCCACGGGAATGACGGACCTTGAAGCTTTCTTT.

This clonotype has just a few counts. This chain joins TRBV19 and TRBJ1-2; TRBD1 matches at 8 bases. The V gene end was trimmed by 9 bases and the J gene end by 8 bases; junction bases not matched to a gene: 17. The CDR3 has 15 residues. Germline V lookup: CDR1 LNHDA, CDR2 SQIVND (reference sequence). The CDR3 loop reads CASTSDRAKLEGYTF. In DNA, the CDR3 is TGTGCCAGCACATCGGACAGGGCTAAATTGGAGGGCTACACCTTC.

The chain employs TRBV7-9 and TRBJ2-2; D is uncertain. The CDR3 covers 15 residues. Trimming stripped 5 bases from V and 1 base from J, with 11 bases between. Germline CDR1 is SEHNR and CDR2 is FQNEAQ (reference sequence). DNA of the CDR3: TGTGCCAGCAGCCCAGAGCCAAGGAACACCGGGGAGCTGTTTTTT. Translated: CASSPEPRNTGELFF.

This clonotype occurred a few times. This CDR3 is CSASVLRDTEAFF. CDR3 bases: TGCAGTGCTAGCGTCCTTCGGGACACTGAAGCTTTCTTT. This chain links TRBV20-1 with TRBJ1-1; the D is unclear. The V end lost 3 bases, the J end lost 3 bases, and 11 bases lay between the germline ends. Germline values: CDR1 DFQATT, CDR2 SNEGSKA (reference sequence). The CDR3 has 13 amino acids.

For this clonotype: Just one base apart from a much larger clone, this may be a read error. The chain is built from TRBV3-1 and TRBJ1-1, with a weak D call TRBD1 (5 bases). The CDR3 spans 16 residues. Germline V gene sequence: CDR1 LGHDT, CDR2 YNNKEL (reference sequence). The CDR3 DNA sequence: TGTACCAGCAGCCAAGAGGGGCCCGCGGGGAACACTGAAGCTTTCTTT. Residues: CTSSQEGPAGNTEAFF. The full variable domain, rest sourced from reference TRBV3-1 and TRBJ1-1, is DTAVSQTPKYLVTQMGNDKSIKCEQNLGHDTMYWYKQDSKKFLKIMFSYNNKELIINETVPNRFSPKSPDKAHLNLHINSLELGDSAVYFCTSSQEGPAGNTEAFFGQGTRLTVV.

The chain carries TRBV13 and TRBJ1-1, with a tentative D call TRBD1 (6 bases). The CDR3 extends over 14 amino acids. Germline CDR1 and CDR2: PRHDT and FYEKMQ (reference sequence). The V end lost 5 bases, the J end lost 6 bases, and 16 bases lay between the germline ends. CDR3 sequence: CASSTTTGSPEAFF. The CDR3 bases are TGTGCCAGCAGCACGACGACAGGCAGCCCTGAAGCTTTCTTT.

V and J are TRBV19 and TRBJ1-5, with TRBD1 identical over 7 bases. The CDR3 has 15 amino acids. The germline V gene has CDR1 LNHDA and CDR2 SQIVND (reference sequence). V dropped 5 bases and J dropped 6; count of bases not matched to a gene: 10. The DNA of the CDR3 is TGTGCCAGTAGTCCTCTAGACAGGGATGGTCAGCCCCAGCATTTT. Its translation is CASSPLDRDGQPQHF. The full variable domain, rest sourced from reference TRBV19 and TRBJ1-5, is DGGITQSPKYLFRKEGQNVTLSCEQNLNHDAMYWYRQDPGQGLRLIYYSQIVNDFQKGDIAEGYSVSREKKESFPLTVTSAQKNPTAFYLCASSPLDRDGQPQHFGDGTRLSIL.

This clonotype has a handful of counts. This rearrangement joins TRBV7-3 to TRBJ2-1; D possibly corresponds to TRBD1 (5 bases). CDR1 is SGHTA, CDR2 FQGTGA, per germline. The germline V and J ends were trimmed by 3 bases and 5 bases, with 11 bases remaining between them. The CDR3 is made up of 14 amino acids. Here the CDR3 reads CASSLGRSDNEQFF. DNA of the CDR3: TGTGCCAGCAGCTTGGGGCGTTCCGACAATGAGCAGTTCTTC.

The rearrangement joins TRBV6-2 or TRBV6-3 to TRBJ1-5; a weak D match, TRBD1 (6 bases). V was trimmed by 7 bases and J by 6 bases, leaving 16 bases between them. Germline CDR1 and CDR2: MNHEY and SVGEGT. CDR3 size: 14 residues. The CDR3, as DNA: TGTGCCAGCACCTCGACAGGCTTAAGTCAGCCCCAGCATTTT. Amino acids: CASTSTGLSQPQHF.